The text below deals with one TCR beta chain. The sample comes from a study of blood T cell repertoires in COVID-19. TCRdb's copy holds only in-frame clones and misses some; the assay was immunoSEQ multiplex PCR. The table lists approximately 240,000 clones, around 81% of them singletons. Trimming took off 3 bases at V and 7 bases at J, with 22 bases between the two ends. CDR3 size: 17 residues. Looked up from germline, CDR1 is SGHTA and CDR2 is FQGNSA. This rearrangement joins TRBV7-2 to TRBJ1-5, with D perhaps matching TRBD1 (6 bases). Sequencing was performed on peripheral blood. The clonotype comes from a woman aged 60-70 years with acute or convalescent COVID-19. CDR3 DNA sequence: TGTGCCAGCAGCTTGAGAGGGCGGGGGGGCGCCTCGCAGCCCCAGCATTTT. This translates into CASSLRGRGGASQPQHF. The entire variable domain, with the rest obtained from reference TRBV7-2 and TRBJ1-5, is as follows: GAGVSQSPSNKVTEKGKDVELRCDPISGHTALYWYRQSLGQGLEFLIYFQGNSAPDKSGLPSDRFSAERTGGSVSTLTIQRTQQEDSAVYLCASSLRGRGGASQPQHFGDGTRLSIL.